This paragraph reports one T cell receptor (beta chain). The target antigen is unknown. It was on clinical symptoms, serum thyroxine, TRAb, thyroid ultrasound and orbital computed tomography that diagnosis relied. The entry originates in a study of Graves' ophthalmopathy and Graves' hyperthyroidism. Notes on the study in general: Blood also carried most expanded thyroid clonotypes exceeding 0.001 frequency.

Using RNA transcripts, the TCR beta CDR3 regions were amplified. Scientists carried out first-round RT-PCR using HTBI primers and then a second-round multiplex PCR. TCRdb recomputed calls from the multiplex PCR reads with MiXCR, one row per CDR3 protein. The data contain hundreds of thousands of distinct CDR3 sequences, 20% to 25% of them singletons. Sequences were obtained from peripheral blood. This clonotype originated in a woman between 18 and 29 years old with stable Graves' hyperthyroidism. Some clones in this sample may be carry-over from other donors' samples.

The CDR3 sequence: CASSLHGGIYEQYF. The DNA for the CDR3 is TGTGCCAGCAGTTTACACGGTGGAATCTACGAGCAGTACTTC. The chain combines TRBV28 with TRBJ2-7; no reliable D call. V lost 2 bases and J lost 3, with 11 bases in between. The germline gives CDR1 MDHEN, CDR2 SYDVKM. The CDR3 spans 14 residues. Filled out from reference TRBV28 and TRBJ2-7, the complete variable domain reads DVKVTQSSRYLVKRTGEKVFLECVQDMDHENMFWYRQDPGLGLRLIYFSYDVKMKEKGDIPEGYSVSREKKERFSLILESASTNQTSMYLCASSLHGGIYEQYFGPGTRLTVT.